A selection of T cell receptor beta chains follows, all from one sample in a study of cytomegalovirus exposure and HLA in healthy donors. Assay: immunoSEQ multiplex PCR; the TCRdb copy retains only in-frame clones and omits some. The data show 100,000 to 150,000 clones, roughly 80% seen once. Sequencing input: PBMCs. The receptors come from a woman in her fifties or sixties in good health and CMV-seronegative. Each CDR3 is given with its conserved first and last residue. Each record gives: CDR3 protein, clone size, V gene. Expanded clones are given a class, and other clones once, few, many or no size at all.

CASSFSPSLSYEQYF,.,TRBV6-5
CASSDRDRGTKLFF,.,TRBV19
CASSEYLAGVGEQYF,few,TRBV6-1
CASSRQGATEAFF,.,TRBV9
CASSRQSVYF,few,TRBV13
CASSLGLAGSEQFF,.,TRBV13
CASSTEGVAYNEQFF,.,TRBV9
CASSPTGQGVSTGANVLTF,few,TRBV5-1
CAWSRRGGNQPQHF,.,TRBV30
CASSPSGGNTEAFF,.,TRBV7-3
CASRDDSHNQPQHF,.,TRBV19
CASSLLSPSRDRDLAGSNQPQHF,.,TRBV4-2
CASSLVLAGVSTGELFF,few,TRBV13
CASSLAPPNTGELFF,once,TRBV28
CASSPPGQGREQYF,.,TRBV5-1
CASRKTGGAPGELFF,.,TRBV7-3
CASSRGLSQETQYF,.,TRBV7-9
CASSHEGLIGRGELFF,.,TRBV7-6
CSVKGQGRNEQYF,.,TRBV29-1
CASSLGQGVGEKLFF,.,TRBV5-8
CASSSKSGTRYNEQFF,once,TRBV7-8
CASSKARLPFSGNTIYF,.,TRBV21-1
CASRSGGGNEQFF,once,TRBV10-2
CASSIGTSGLRKQFF,.,TRBV19
CASSLVGRQRASTDTQYF,.,TRBV4-1
CSSSLSQGGVEKLFF,.,TRBV7-9
CASSISGRTSNEQFF,.,TRBV7-9
CASSESGGGQTQYF,.,TRBV10-1
CASSWGQGAGNNSPLHF,.,TRBV28
CASSPVTAINTGELFF,.,TRBV7-3
CASSLSGGVGDTQYF,.,TRBV6-1
CASRKGDLGQETQYF,.,TRBV2
CASSLTGTTGSPGGTGELFF,once,TRBV7-3
CASSLWRDWTYNEQFF,.,TRBV7-3
CASSPGTSGRFMDTQYF,once,TRBV7-3
CASSLRGQGNEQFF,.,TRBV5-8
CASSLGGAGDTQYF,.,TRBV5-1
CASSLGGHRSSQPQHF,.,TRBV13
CASSLGKETQYF,.,TRBV11-2
CASSANGLSNSGNTIYF,.,TRBV2
CASSTPGQGSYEQYF,once,TRBV7-9
CASSFGTRYTGELFF,.,TRBV7-2
CASSQYRGTGGNTGELFF,.,TRBV14
CASSRKAELDNYGYTF,once,TRBV18
CASSLAGEGVGTEAFF,.,TRBV5-1
CASSWGTGIPGELFF,.,TRBV7-3
CASSVGLAGPVGELFF,.,TRBV5-1
CASRDRGRAGANVLTF,.,TRBV28
CASTATGREVNTEAFF,.,TRBV14
CASRPDRWSDTEAFF,few,TRBV2
CASSGVSEQYF,.,TRBV28
CASSKSSGANVLTF,.,TRBV28
CASSDTFHGATDTQYF,.,TRBV10-2
CASSLFWGQGEETQYF,.,TRBV27
CASSLAPGARYEQYF,.,TRBV11-3
CASQRASGANVLTF,.,TRBV28
CASSLPGGPGANVLTF,.,TRBV9
CASHLWGGTGELFF,.,TRBV2
CSASDSYEQYF,.,TRBV28